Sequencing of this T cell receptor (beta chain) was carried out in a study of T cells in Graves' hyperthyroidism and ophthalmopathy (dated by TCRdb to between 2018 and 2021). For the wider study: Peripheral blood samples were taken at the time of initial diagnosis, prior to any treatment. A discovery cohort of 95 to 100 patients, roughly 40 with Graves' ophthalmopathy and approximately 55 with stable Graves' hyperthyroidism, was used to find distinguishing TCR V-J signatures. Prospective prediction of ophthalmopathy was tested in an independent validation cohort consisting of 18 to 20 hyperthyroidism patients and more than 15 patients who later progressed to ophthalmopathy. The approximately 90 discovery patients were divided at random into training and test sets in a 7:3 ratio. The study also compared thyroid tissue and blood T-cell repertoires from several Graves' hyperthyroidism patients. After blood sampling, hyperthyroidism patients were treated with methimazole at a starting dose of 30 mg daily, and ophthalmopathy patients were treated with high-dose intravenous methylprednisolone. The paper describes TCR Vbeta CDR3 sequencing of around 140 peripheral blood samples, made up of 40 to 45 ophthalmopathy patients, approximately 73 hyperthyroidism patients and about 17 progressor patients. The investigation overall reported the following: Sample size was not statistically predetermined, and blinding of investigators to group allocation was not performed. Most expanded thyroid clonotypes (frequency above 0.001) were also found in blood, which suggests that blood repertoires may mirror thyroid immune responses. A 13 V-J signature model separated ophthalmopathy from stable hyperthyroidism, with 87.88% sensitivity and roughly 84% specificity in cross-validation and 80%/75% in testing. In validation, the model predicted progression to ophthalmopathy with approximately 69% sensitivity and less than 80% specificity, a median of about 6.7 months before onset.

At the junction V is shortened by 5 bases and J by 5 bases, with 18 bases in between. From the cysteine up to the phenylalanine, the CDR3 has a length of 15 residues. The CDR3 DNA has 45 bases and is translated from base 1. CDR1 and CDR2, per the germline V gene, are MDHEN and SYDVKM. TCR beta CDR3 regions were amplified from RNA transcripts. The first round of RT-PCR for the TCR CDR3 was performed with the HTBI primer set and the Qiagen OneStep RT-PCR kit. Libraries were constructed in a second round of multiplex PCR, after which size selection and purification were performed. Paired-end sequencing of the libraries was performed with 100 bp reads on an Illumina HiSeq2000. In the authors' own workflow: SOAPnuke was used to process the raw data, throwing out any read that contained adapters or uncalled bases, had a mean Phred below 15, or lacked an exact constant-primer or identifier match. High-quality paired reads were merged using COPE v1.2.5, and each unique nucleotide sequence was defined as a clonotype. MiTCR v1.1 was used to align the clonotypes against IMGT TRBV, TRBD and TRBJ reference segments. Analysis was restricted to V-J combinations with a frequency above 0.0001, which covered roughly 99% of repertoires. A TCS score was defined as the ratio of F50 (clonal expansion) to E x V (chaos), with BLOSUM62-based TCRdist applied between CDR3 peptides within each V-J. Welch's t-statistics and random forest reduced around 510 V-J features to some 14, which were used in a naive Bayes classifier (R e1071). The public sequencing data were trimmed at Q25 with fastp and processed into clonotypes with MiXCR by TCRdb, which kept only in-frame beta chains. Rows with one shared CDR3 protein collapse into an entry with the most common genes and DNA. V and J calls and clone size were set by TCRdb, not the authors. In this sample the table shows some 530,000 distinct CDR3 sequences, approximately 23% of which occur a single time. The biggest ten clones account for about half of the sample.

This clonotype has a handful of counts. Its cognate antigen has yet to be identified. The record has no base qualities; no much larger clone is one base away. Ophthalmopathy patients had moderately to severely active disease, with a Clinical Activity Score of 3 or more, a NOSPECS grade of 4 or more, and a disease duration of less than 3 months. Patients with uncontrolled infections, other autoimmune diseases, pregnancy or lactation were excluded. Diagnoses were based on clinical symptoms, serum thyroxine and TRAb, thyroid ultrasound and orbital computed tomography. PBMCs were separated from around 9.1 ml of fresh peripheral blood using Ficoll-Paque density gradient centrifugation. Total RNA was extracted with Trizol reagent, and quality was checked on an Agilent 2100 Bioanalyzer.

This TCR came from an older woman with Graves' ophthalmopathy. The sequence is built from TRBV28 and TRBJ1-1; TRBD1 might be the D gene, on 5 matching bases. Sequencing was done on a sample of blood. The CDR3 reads CASSPVGAGRTEAFF. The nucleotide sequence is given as TGTGCCAGCAGTCCAGTTGGGGCAGGGCGGACTGAAGCTTTCTTT.